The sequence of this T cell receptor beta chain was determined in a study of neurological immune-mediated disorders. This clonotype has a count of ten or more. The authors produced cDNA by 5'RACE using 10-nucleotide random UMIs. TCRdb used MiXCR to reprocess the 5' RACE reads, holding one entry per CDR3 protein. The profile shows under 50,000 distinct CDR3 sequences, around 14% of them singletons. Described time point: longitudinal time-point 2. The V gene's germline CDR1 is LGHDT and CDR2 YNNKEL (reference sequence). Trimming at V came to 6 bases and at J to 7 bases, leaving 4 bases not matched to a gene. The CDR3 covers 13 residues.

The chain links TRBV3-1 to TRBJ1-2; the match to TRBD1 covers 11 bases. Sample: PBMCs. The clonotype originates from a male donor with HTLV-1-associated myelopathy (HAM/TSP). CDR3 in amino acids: CASRTGTGGGYTF. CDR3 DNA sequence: TGTGCCAGCAGGACCGGGACAGGGGGTGGCTACACCTTC.